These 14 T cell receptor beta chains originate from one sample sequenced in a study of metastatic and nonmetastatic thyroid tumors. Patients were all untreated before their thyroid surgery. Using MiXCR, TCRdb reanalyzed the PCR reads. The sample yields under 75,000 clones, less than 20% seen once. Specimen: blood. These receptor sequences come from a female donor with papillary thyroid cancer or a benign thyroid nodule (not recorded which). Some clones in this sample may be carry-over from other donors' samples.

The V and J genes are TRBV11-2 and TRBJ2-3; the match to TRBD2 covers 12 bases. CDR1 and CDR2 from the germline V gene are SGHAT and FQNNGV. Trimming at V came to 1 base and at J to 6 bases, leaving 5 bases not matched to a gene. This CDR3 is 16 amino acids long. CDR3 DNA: TGTGCCAGCAGCTTAGGGACTAGCGGGGCCGGGGATACGCAGTATTTT. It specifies CASSLGTSGAGDTQYF.

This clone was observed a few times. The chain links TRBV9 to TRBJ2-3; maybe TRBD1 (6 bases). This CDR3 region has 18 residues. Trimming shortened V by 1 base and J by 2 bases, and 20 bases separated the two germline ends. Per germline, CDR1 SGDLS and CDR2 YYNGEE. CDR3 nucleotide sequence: TGTGCCAGCAGCGTACCCTCCAGGGGCCTGGAGAACACAGATACGCAGTATTTT. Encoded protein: CASSVPSRGLENTDTQYF. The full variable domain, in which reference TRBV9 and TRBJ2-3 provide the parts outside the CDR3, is DSGVTQTPKHLITATGQRVTLRCSPRSGDLSVYWYQQSLDQGLQFLIQYYNGEERAKGNILERFSAQQFPDLHSELNLSSLELGDSALYFCASSVPSRGLENTDTQYFGPGTRLTVL.

Written as DNA, the CDR3 is TGCAGTGCTAGCAAAAGCGGGGGCACAGATACGCAGTATTTT. Translated, it gives CSASKSGGTDTQYF. The chain couples TRBV20-1 to TRBJ2-3; 7 bases are shared with TRBD2. This CDR3 region has 14 residues. Germline CDR1 DFQATT, CDR2 SNEGSKA (reference sequence). J was trimmed by 1 base and V by 3 bases; bases with no gene match: 4.

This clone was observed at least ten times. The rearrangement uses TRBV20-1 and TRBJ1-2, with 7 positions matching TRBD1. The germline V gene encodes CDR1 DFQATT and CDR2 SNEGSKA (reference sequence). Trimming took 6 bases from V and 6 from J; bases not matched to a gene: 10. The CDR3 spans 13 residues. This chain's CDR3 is CSATGTVIDGYTF. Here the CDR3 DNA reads TGCAGTGCAACCGGGACAGTAATTGATGGCTACACCTTC.

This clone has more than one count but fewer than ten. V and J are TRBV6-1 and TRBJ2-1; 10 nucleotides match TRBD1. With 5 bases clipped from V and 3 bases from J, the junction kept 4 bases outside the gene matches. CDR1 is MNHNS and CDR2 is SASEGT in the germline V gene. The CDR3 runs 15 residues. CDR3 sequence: CASSRQGANYNEQFF. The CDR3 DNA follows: TGTGCCAGCAGTAGACAGGGGGCTAACTACAATGAGCAGTTCTTC.

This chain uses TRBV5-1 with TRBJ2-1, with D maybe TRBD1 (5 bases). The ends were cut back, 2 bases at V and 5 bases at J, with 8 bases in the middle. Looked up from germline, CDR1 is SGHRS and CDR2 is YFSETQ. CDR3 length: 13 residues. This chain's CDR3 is CASSLWTNNEQFF. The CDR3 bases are TGCGCCAGCAGCTTATGGACAAACAATGAGCAGTTCTTC.

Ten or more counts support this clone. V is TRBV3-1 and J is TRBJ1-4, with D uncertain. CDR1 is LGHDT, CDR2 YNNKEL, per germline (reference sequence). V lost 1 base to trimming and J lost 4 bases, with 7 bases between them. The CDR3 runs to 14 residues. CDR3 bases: TGTGCCAGCAGCCAAGGCCACAGTAATGAAAAACTGTTTTTT. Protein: CASSQGHSNEKLFF.

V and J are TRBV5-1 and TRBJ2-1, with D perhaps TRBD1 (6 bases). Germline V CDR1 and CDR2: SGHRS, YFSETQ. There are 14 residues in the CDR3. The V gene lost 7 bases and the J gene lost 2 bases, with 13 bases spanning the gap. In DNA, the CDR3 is TGCGCCAGCGAGAAACAGGGAGCCTACAATGAGCAGTTCTTC. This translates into CASEKQGAYNEQFF.

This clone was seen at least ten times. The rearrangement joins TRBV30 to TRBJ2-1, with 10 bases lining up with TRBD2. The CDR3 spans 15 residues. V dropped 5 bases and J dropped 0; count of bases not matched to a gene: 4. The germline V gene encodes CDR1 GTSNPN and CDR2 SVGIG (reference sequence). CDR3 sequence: CAWGGLASSYNEQFF. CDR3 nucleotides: TGTGCCTGGGGGGGACTAGCGAGCTCCTACAATGAGCAGTTCTTC.

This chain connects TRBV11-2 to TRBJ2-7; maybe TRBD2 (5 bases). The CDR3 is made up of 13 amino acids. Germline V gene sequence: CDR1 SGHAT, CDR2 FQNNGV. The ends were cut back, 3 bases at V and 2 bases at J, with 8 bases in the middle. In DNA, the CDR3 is TGTGCCAGCAGCTTGCTCGGGACCTACGAGCAGTACTTC. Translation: CASSLLGTYEQYF.

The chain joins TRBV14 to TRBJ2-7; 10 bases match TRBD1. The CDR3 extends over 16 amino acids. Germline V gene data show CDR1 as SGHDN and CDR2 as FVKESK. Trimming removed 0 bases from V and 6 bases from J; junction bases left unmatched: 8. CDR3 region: CASSQDGTGAKSEQYF. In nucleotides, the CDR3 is TGTGCCAGCAGCCAAGACGGGACAGGGGCAAAAAGCGAGCAGTACTTC.

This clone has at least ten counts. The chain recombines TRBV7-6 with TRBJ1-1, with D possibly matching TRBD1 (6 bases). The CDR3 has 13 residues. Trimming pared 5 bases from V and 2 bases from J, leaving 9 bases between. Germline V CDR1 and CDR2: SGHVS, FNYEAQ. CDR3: CASSIGTNTEAFF. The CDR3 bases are TGTGCCAGCAGCATCGGGACAAACACTGAAGCTTTCTTT.

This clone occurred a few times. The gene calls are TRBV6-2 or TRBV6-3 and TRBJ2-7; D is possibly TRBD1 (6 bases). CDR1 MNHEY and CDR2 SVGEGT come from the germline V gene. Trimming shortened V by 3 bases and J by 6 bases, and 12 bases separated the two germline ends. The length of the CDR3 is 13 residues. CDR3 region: CASSYGQPVEQYF. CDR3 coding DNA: TGTGCCAGCAGTTATGGACAGCCGGTCGAGCAGTACTTC.

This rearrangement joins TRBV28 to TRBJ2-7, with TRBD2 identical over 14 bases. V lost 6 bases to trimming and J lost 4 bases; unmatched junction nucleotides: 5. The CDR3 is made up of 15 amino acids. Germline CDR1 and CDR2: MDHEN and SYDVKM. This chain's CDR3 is CASSGLAGGSYEQYF. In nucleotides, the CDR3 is TGTGCCAGCAGCGGACTAGCGGGAGGATCTTACGAGCAGTACTTC.